This TCR beta chain was sequenced during a study of beta chain features in type 1 diabetes. Study-wide results and limits: Shorter TCRB CDR3s, moderately but significantly so, were found in Type 1 diabetes patients in all four CD4+ subsets. When VDJ junctions were examined, type 1 diabetes patients showed fewer insertions and more deletions. For cells with high TCR expression, cDNA sequencing could yield over-representation.

A few counts support this clone. The antigen is undetermined. A CD45RO/CCR7/CD25/CD127/CD95/CD27 panel sorted naive, central memory, regulatory and stem cell-like memory CD4+ cells. Without exception, sorted populations had purity beyond 98%. This CDR3 is 17 amino acids long. Germline CDR1 reads SGHTS; CDR2 reads YDEGEE. V was shortened by 1 base and J by 2 bases, with 16 bases between the two germline ends. As every portion of the isolated RNA was reverse transcribed, the sequencing read expressed TCRB transcripts. Sequencing used immunoSEQ multiplex PCR; TCRdb keeps in-frame clones, though not all of them. This table holds a few hundred thousand clones, 8% to 10% found once.

This TCR was sampled from a man aged 25 to 40 with type 1 diabetes. The sample was central memory CD4+ T cells from blood. This chain links TRBV5-8 with TRBJ2-1; D remains ambiguous. CDR3 residues: CASSLLGSGAPYNEQFF. Written as DNA, the CDR3 is TGTGCCAGCAGCTTGTTGGGAAGTGGCGCGCCCTACAATGAGCAGTTCTTC.